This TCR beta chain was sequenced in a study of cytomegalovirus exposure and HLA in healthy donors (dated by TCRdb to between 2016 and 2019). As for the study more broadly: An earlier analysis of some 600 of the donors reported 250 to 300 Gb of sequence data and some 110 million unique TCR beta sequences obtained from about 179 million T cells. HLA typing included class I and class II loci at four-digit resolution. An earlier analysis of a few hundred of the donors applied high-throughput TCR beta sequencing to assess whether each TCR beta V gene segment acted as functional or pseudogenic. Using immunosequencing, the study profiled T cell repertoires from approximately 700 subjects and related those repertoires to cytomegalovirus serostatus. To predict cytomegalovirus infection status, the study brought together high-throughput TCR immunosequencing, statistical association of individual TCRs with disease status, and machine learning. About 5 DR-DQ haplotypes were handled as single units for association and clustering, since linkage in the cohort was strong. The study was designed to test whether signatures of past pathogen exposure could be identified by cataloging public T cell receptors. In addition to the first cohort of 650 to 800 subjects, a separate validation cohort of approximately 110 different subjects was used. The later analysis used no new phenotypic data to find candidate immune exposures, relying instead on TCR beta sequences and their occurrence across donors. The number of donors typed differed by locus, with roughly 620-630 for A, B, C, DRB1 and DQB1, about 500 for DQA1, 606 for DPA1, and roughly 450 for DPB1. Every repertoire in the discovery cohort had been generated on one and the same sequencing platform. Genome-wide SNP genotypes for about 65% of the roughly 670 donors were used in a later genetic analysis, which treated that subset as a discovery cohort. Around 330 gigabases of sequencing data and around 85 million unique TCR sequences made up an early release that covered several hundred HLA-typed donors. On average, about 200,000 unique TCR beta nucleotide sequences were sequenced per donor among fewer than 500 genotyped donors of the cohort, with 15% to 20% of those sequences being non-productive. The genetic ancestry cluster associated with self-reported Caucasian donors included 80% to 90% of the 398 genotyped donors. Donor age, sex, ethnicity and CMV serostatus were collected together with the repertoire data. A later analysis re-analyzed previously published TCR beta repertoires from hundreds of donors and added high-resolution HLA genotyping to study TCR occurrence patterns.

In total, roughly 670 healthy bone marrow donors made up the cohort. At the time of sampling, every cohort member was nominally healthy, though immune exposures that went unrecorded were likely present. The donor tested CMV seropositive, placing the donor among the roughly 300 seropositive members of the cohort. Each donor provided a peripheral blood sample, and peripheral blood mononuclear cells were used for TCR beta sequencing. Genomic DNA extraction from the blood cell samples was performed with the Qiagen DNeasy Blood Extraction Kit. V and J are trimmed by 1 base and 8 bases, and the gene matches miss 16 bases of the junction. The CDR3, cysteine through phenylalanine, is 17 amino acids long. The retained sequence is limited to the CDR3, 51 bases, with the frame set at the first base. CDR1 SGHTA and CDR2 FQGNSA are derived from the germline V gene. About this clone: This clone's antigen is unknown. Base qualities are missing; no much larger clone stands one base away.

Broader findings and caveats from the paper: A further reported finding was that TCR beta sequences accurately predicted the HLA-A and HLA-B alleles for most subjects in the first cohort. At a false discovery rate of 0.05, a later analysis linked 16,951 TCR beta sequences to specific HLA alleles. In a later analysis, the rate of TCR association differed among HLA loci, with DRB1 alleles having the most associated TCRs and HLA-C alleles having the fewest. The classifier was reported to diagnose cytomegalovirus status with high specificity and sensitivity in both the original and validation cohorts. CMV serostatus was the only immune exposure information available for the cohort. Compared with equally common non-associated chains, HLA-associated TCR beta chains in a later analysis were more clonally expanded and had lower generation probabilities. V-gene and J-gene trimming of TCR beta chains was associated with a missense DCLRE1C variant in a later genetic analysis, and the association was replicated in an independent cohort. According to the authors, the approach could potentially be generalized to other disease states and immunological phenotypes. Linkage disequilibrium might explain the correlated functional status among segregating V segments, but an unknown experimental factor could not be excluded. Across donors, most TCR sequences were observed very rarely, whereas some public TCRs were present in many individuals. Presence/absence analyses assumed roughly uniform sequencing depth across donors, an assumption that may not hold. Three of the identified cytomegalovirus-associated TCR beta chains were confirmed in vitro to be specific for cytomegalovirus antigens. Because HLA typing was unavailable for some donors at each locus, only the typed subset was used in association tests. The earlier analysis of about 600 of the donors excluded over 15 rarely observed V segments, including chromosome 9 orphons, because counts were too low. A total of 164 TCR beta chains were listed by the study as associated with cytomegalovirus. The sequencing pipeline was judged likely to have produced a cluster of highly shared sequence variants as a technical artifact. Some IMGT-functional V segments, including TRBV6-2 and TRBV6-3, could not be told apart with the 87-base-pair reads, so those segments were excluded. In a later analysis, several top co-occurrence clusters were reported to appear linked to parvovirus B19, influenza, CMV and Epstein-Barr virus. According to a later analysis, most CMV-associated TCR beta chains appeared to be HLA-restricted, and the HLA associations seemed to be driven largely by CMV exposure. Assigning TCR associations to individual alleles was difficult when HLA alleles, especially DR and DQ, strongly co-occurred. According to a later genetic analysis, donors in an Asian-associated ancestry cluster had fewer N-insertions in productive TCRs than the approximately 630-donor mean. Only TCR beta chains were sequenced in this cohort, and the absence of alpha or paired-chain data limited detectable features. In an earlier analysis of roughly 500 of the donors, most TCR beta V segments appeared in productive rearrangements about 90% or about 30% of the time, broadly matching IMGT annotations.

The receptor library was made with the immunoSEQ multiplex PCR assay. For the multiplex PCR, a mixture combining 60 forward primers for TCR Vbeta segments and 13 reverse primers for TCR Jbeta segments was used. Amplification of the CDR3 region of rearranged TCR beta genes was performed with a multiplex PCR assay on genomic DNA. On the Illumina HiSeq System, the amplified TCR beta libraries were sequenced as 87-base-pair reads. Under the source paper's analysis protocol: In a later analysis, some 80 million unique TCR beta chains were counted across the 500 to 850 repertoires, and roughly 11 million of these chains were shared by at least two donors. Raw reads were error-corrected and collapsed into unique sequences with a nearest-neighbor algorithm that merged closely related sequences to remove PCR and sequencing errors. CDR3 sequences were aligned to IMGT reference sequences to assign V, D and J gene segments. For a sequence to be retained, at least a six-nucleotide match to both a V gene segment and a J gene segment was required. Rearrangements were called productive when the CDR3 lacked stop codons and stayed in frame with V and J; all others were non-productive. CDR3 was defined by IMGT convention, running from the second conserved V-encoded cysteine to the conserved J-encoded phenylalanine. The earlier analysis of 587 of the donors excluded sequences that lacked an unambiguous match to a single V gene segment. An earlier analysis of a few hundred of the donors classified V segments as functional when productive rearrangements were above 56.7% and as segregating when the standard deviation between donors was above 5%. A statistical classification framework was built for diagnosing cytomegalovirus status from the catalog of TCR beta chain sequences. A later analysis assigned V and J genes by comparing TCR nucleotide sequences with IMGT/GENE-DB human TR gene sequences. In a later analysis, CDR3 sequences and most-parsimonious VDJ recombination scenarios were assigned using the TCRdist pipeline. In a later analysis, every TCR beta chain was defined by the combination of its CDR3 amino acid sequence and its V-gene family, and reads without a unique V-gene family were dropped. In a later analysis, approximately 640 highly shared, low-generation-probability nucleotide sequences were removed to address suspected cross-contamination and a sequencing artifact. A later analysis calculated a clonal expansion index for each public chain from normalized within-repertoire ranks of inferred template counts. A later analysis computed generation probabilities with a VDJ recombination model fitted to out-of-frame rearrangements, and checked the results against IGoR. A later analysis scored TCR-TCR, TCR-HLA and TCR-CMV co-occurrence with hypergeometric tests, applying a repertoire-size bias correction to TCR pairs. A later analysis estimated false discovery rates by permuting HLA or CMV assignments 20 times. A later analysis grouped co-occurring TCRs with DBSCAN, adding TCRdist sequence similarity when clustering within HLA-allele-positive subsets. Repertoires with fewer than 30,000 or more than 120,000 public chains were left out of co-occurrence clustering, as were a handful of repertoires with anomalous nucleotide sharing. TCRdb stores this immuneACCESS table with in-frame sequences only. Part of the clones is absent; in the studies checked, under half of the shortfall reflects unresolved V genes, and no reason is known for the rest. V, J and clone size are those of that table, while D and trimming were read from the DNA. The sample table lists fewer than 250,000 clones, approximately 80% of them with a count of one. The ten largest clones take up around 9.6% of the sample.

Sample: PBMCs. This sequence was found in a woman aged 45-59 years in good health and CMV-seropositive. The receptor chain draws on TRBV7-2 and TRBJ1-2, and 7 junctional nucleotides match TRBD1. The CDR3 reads CASSLGARGSTVGGYTF. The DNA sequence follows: TGTGCCAGCAGCTTAGGGGCCAGGGGGTCTACAGTCGGCGGCTACACCTTC. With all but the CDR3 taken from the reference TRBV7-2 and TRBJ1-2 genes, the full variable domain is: GAGVSQSPSNKVTEKGKDVELRCDPISGHTALYWYRQSLGQGLEFLIYFQGNSAPDKSGLPSDRFSAERTGGSVSTLTIQRTQQEDSAVYLCASSLGARGSTVGGYTFGSGTRLTVV.